This TCR beta chain is from a study of blood T cell repertoires in COVID-19. Study summary: Specimens from acute and convalescent COVID-19 originated in the United States, Italy and Spain. From T cells, B-cell-depleted T cells, or PBMCs came the material, which was cDNA or gDNA.

The CDR3 totals 13 residues. V dropped 5 bases and J dropped 9; count of bases not matched to a gene: 4. Germline CDR1 reads SGHAT; CDR2 reads FQNNGV. Membership in each cohort depended on participant-reported clinical history. Two negative PCRs, clearance, or symptom resolution had been documented for recovered Cohort 3 donors. Profiling relied on immunoSEQ multiplex PCR, and the TCRdb table lists in-frame clones only, not all of them. Among about 250,000 clones, approximately 84% were seen once, and the ten largest hold less than 2%. The material sequenced was PBMCs or T cells enriched from blood (not recorded which). This chain joins TRBV11-2 and TRBJ2-1; 10 positions match TRBD2. The origin of this receptor is a man between 35 and 55 years old who had recovered from COVID-19. For the CDR3, the DNA is TGTGCCAGCAGCCTAAGACTAGCGGGTGAGCAGTTCTTC. Protein sequence: CASSLRLAGEQFF.